The 32 T cell receptor beta chains below were found in one sample sequenced in a study of a mutant IDH1 vaccine in newly diagnosed glioma. Sequenced by immunoSEQ multiplex PCR; TCRdb stores in-frame clones only, minus some. The sample has tens of thousands of clones; over 75% are singletons. Specified time point: baseline, week 1 (first vaccination visit). Regarding treatment: pre-vaccination baseline after standard-of-care therapy. The source material was PBMCs, sampled from a glioma patient treated with radiotherapy, temozolomide or both. These receptors were taken from a man in his forties or fifties with glioma. Some clones in this sample may be carry-over from other donors' samples.

This chain joins TRBV7-9 and TRBJ2-3; no clear D gene. The CDR3 extends over 15 amino acids. Germline lookup yields CDR1 SEHNR and CDR2 FQNEAQ (reference sequence). V dropped 7 bases and J dropped 0 bases, with 14 bases sitting between them. The CDR3 DNA reads as TGTGCCAGCACAAAATCAGAGTATAGCACAGATACGCAGTATTTT. Translated, it gives CASTKSEYSTDTQYF.

The chain combines TRBV5-1 with TRBJ1-2; TRBD1 might be the D (5 bases). Per germline, CDR1 SGHRS and CDR2 YFSETQ. V lost 3 bases and J lost 6, with 18 bases in between. The CDR3 length is 15 residues. This chain's CDR3 is CASSWEGTEGNGYTF. CDR3 DNA sequence: TGCGCCAGCAGCTGGGAGGGGACGGAGGGTAATGGCTACACCTTC.

This clone was recorded only once. This chain uses TRBV20-1 with TRBJ2-3; D not certain. The germline V and J ends were trimmed by 3 bases and 6 bases, with 4 bases remaining between them. CDR3 size: 10 residues. The germline V gene encodes CDR1 DFQATT and CDR2 SNEGSKA (reference sequence). The CDR3 reads CSASSDTQYF. The CDR3 DNA sequence: TGCAGTGCTAGTAGTGATACGCAGTATTTT.

This clone was observed once. The V gene is TRBV6-1, the J gene TRBJ2-7; D call uncertain. Germline V gene sequence: CDR1 MNHNS, CDR2 SASEGT. The CDR3 covers 13 residues. V was clipped by 11 bases and J by 6 bases, with 20 bases between them. CDR3: CAGAREDLFEQYF. CDR3 DNA sequence: TGTGCCGGCGCAAGGGAAGACTTATTCGAGCAGTACTTC.

The chain recombines TRBV7-9 with TRBJ1-2; D may be TRBD1 (5 bases). Trimming removed 3 bases from V and 5 bases from J, with 16 bases in between. CDR1 and CDR2 from the germline V gene are SEHNR and FQNEAQ (reference sequence). The CDR3 spans 15 residues. The CDR3: CASSFSHEGRYGYTF. The CDR3 DNA sequence: TGTGCCAGCAGCTTCTCCCATGAGGGGCGTTATGGCTACACCTTC.

This chain links TRBV10-3 with TRBJ2-3; 10 bases are a match to TRBD2. This CDR3 region has 13 residues. After removal of 10 bases from V and 6 bases from J, the junction contained 7 bases not matched to a gene. Germline CDR1 and CDR2: ENHRY and SYGVKD. In DNA form, the CDR3 reads TGTGCCACCGGACTAGCGGACGTGGATACGCAGTATTTT. Amino acids: CATGLADVDTQYF.

The genes are TRBV5-4 and TRBJ2-2, with D perhaps TRBD2 (6 bases). V was shortened by 5 bases and J by 2 bases, with 13 bases between the two germline ends. The CDR3 sequence is 15 residues long. Per the germline V gene, CDR1 is SGHNT and CDR2 is YYREEE (reference sequence). DNA of the CDR3: TGTGCCAGCAGAGAAGGGGCGGGAAACACCGGGGAGCTGTTTTTT. This encodes CASREGAGNTGELFF.

This chain links TRBV11-2 with TRBJ1-4; 10 bases are a match to TRBD1. CDR3 length: 17 residues. J gave up 1 base and V 5 bases, and 7 bases lay outside the gene matches. Germline-derived CDR1 and CDR2 are SGHAT and FQNNGV. The CDR3 region has the DNA TGTGCCAGCAGCCCACGACAGGGGGCCGGAACTAATGAAAAACTGTTTTTT. It translates to CASSPRQGAGTNEKLFF.

The J gene is TRBJ2-3, the V gene TRBV4-1; unclear D gene. The CDR3 extends over 15 amino acids. V lost 1 base and J lost 2, with 10 bases in between. Germline CDR1 is MGHRA and CDR2 is YSYEKL. This CDR3 is CASSQVHTYTDTQYF. In DNA form, the CDR3 reads TGCGCCAGCAGCCAAGTTCACACCTACACAGATACGCAGTATTTT.

The V call is TRBV20-1, the J call TRBJ2-7, with D unclear. The CDR3 has 11 residues. CDR1 is DFQATT, CDR2 SNEGSKA, per germline (reference sequence). V was trimmed by 3 bases and J by 4 bases, leaving 7 bases between them. Written as DNA, the CDR3 is TGCAGTGCTAGTGGTCAGTACGAGCAGTACTTC. It specifies CSASGQYEQYF.

The V call is TRBV5-1, the J call TRBJ1-1; 9 nucleotides agree with TRBD1. The CDR3 extends over 14 amino acids. Germline CDR1 SGHRS, CDR2 YFSETQ. V lost 1 base, J lost 2 bases, and 0 bases stayed unmatched. The CDR3: CASSLTGGNTEAFF. The CDR3 nucleotides are TGCGCCAGCAGCTTGACAGGGGGCAACACTGAAGCTTTCTTT.

J is TRBJ2-5 and V is TRBV6-1; tentatively, D is TRBD2 (6 bases). V was pared by 5 bases and J by 2 bases, with 15 bases between. The CDR3 extends over 15 amino acids. CDR1 is MNHNS and CDR2 is SASEGT in the germline V gene. CDR3 residues: CASSSRTGGQETQYF. The CDR3 DNA is TGTGCCAGCAGTTCTAGGACTGGGGGGCAAGAGACCCAGTACTTC.

The gene calls are TRBV10-3 and TRBJ1-2; no clear D. The V gene's germline CDR1 is ENHRY and CDR2 SYGVKD. Trimming removed 6 bases at V and 6 bases at J, with 14 bases between. CDR3 length: 13 amino acids. The CDR3 nucleotides read TGTGCCATCAGGGACGGGGTGGAGAATGGCTACACCTTC. It encodes CAIRDGVENGYTF.

This chain connects TRBV6-6 to TRBJ1-1; 9 nucleotides match TRBD1. From germline, CDR1 is MNHNY and CDR2 SVGAGI (reference sequence). J lost 6 bases, V lost 6 bases, and 14 bases had no gene match. The CDR3 spans 16 residues. The CDR3 DNA follows: TGTGCCAGCAGACCTTATCGGGACAGGGAGTTCCCTGAAGCTTTCTTT. The encoded protein is CASRPYRDREFPEAFF.

This clone turned up a few times. The chain links TRBV5-1 to TRBJ1-1; TRBD1 might be the D (5 bases). The CDR3 consists of 15 residues. V was cut by 5 bases and J by 2 bases, with 16 bases left in between. Looked up from germline, CDR1 is SGHRS and CDR2 is YFSETQ. This CDR3 reads CASSRTGTLNTEAFF. Written as DNA, the CDR3 is TGCGCCAGCAGTAGGACCGGGACCCTAAACACTGAAGCTTTCTTT.

The chain recombines TRBV2 with TRBJ1-2; 8 bases align to TRBD1. Germline values: CDR1 SNHLY, CDR2 FYNNEI. The J segment lost 4 bases and the V segment lost 11 bases, leaving 12 bases of the junction unmatched. The CDR3 extends over 14 amino acids. CDR3 sequence (DNA): TGTGCCGCCGGTGACAGGGGTCGGTTCTATGGCTACACCTTC. It codes for CAAGDRGRFYGYTF.

The V and J genes are TRBV19 and TRBJ1-2, with TRBD1 as a possible D gene (5 bases). The CDR3 is made up of 17 amino acids. The ends were cut back, 1 base at V and 4 bases at J, with 19 bases in the middle. Germline lookup yields CDR1 LNHDA and CDR2 SQIVND (reference sequence). The CDR3 DNA is TGTGCCAGTAGTATAGCCCTCGAGGGACCTGGAGGCTATGGCTACACCTTC. This gives the protein CASSIALEGPGGYGYTF.

The genes are TRBV7-6 and TRBJ2-5; D gene unclear. Trimming pared 2 bases from V and 11 bases from J, leaving 15 bases between. This CDR3 is 13 amino acids long. Germline loops: CDR1 SGHVS, CDR2 FNYEAQ. CDR3 nucleotide sequence: TGTGCCAGCAGCTTACCTCCTTCGGTTGGGCAGTACTTC. Its translation: CASSLPPSVGQYF.

CDR3 in DNA: TGCGCCAGCAGCTTGGGGGGGCAGCGGGGTAATGAAAAACTGTTTTTT. Residues: CASSLGGQRGNEKLFF. V gene TRBV5-1 combines with J gene TRBJ1-4; TRBD1 is a possible D gene (6 bases). This CDR3 spans 16 amino acids. Germline V gene sequence: CDR1 SGHRS, CDR2 YFSETQ. Trimming cost V 0 bases and J 4 bases, with 13 bases left between them.

In the case of this clone: Relative to the germline gene, one junction end is altered; a read error may explain this. The chain is built from TRBV7-6 and TRBJ2-2; a weak D match, TRBD2 (5 bases). Germline loops: CDR1 SGHVS, CDR2 FNYEAQ. This CDR3 spans 13 amino acids. The CDR3 nucleotides read TGTGCCAGCAGCGTAGCGTCGGGCGGGGAGCTGTTTTTT. It codes for CASSVASGGELFF.

CDR3 in DNA: TGTGCCAGCAGCCCAGACGGGAACTATGGCTACACCTTC. Translated, it gives CASSPDGNYGYTF. The J gene is TRBJ1-2, the V gene TRBV7-9; D is undetermined. The germline V and J ends were trimmed by 5 bases and 2 bases, with 9 bases remaining between them. This CDR3 region has 13 residues. Germline V lookup: CDR1 SEHNR, CDR2 FQNEAQ (reference sequence).

V usage is TRBV6-6 and J usage is TRBJ2-7; D is uncertain. The CDR3 extends over 13 amino acids. V was trimmed by 0 bases and J by 3 bases, leaving 6 bases between them. Germline-derived CDR1 and CDR2 are MNHNY and SVGAGI (reference sequence). The CDR3 bases are TGTGCCAGCAGTTACTCTATCAGCTACGAGCAGTACTTC. Protein: CASSYSISYEQYF.

The chain couples TRBV7-2 to TRBJ2-7, with TRBD1 identical over 7 bases. V gave up 4 bases and J gave up 6 bases; unmatched junction bases: 6. The CDR3 is 13 residues long. Germline V gene sequence: CDR1 SGHTA, CDR2 FQGNSA. The CDR3: CASSSRDSGEQYF. The CDR3 DNA follows: TGTGCCAGCAGCTCCCGGGACAGCGGCGAGCAGTACTTC.

This clone is a singleton in its sample. The chain is built from TRBV9 and TRBJ1-5; possibly TRBD1 for D (5 bases). The CDR3 length is 16 residues. Germline V lookup: CDR1 SGDLS, CDR2 YYNGEE. V was clipped by 0 bases and J by 2 bases, with 12 bases between them. CDR3 coding DNA: TGTGCCAGCAGCGTAGACCCCTGGGGGGGCAATCAGCCCCAGCATTTT. Translating it yields CASSVDPWGGNQPQHF.

This clone appeared a few times. The rearrangement links TRBV5-6 to TRBJ1-5; D gene uncertain. Germline CDR1 reads SGHDT; CDR2 reads YYEEEE. The germline V and J ends were trimmed by 4 bases and 5 bases, with 7 bases remaining between them. The CDR3 sequence is 12 residues long. The CDR3 nucleotides read TGTGCCAGCAGCGTGGGATATCAGCCCCAGCATTTT. Its protein is CASSVGYQPQHF.

The chain combines TRBV7-2 with TRBJ2-5; TRBD2 matches 7 bases. The CDR3 loop spans 11 amino acids. CDR1 is SGHTA and CDR2 is FQGNSA in the germline V gene. The J segment lost 11 bases and the V segment lost 5 bases, leaving 5 bases of the junction unmatched. The CDR3 region has the DNA TGTGCCAGCAGCCAGGGACTATCGCAGTACTTC. Its protein is CASSQGLSQYF.

The V and J genes are TRBV5-1 and TRBJ1-3, with 7 positions matching TRBD1. With 4 bases clipped from V and 1 base from J, the junction kept 8 bases outside the gene matches. This CDR3 spans 16 amino acids. Germline CDR1 reads SGHRS; CDR2 reads YFSETQ. As DNA, the CDR3 is TGCGCCAGCAGCACAGGCAGGGGGACATCTGGAAACACCATATATTTT. As protein: CASSTGRGTSGNTIYF.

The rearrangement joins TRBV2 to TRBJ2-6, with 7 bases fitting TRBD1. The junction had 4 bases not matched to a gene; V was cut back by 8 bases and J by 0 bases. The CDR3 is made up of 15 amino acids. The germline V gene encodes CDR1 SNHLY and CDR2 FYNNEI. The CDR3 reads CASGTVNSGANVLTF. As DNA, the CDR3 is TGTGCCAGCGGGACAGTTAACTCTGGGGCCAACGTCCTGACTTTC.

The J gene is TRBJ1-1, the V gene TRBV7-9, with 8 bases matching TRBD1. The CDR3 covers 14 residues. V lost 5 bases and J lost 1; bases outside the gene matches: 3. CDR1 and CDR2 (germline): SEHNR, FQNEAQ (reference sequence). As DNA, the CDR3 is TGTGCCAGCAGCAATACAGGGGGGAACACTGAAGCTTTCTTT. Translated, it gives CASSNTGGNTEAFF.

The chain uses TRBV2 and TRBJ2-7, with D maybe TRBD1 (6 bases). The CDR3 is 13 amino acids. V was trimmed by 4 bases and J by 3 bases, leaving 10 bases between them. Germline V CDR1 and CDR2: SNHLY, FYNNEI. The CDR3 is CASSAQGFYEQYF. In nucleotides, the CDR3 is TGTGCCAGCAGTGCACAGGGTTTCTACGAGCAGTACTTC.

The J gene is TRBJ1-2, the V gene TRBV18; 10 bases are shared with TRBD1. Germline V CDR1 and CDR2: KGHSH, LQKENI. The CDR3 consists of 13 residues. Germline trimming cut 7 bases from V and 5 bases from J; bases unmatched to any gene: 4. In DNA form, the CDR3 reads TGTGCCAGCTTTCGGACAGGGGGATATGGCTACACCTTC. Its protein product is CASFRTGGYGYTF.

V is TRBV6-1 and J is TRBJ1-5; 8 positions agree with TRBD1. In germline, CDR1 is MNHNS, CDR2 SASEGT. V was pared by 6 bases and J by 6 bases, with 7 bases of the junction left unmatched. This CDR3 is built from 14 residues. The CDR3 here is CASRETGEFQPQHF. The CDR3, as DNA: TGTGCCAGCAGGGAGACAGGGGAATTTCAGCCCCAGCATTTT.